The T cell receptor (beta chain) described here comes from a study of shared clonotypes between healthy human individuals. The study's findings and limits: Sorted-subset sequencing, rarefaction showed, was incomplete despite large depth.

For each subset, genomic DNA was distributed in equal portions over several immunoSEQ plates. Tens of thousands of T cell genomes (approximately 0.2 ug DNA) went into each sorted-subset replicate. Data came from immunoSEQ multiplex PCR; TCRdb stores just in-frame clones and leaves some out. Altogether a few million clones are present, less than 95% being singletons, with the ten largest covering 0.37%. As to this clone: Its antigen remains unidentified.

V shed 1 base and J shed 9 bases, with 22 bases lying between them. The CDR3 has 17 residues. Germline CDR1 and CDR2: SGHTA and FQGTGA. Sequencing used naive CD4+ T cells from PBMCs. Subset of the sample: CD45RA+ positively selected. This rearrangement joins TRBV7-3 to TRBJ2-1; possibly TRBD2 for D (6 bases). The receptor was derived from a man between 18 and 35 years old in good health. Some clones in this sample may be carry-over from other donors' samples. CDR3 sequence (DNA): TGTGCCAGCAGCTTAAATTACGGGAGCCCGGCAGAGGGTGAGCAGTTCTTC. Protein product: CASSLNYGSPAEGEQFF. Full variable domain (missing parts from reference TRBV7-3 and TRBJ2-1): GAGVSQTPSNKVTEKGKYVELRCDPISGHTALYWYRQSLGQGPEFLIYFQGTGAADDSGLPNDRFFAVRPEGSVSTLKIQRTERGDSAVYLCASSLNYGSPAEGEQFFGPGTRLTVL.